Listed below are T cell receptor beta chains from one sample, sequenced in a study of persistence of HIV-infected CD4 T cells. Sequencing was performed with immunoSEQ multiplex PCR; in TCRdb, only in-frame clones are kept and a portion is missing. Among 37,000 or so clones listed, roughly 87% were seen once. Their recognized antigens are unknown. This specimen was CD4+ T cells sorted from PBMCs after roughly 18-hour stimulation, taken from a patient who received antiretroviral therapy. These receptors originate from an adult man with HIV who was CMV-seropositive. CDR3s include the opening cysteine and the closing phenylalanine or tryptophan. Each record gives: clone size, J gene, V gene, D gene, CDR3 DNA, CDR3 protein. D genes are given only for firm matches. Size values are once, few and many counts, or a class for expanded clones, and some rows have none.

>-|TRBJ1-3|TRBV7-6|-
TGTGCCAGCAGTTTCGACAGCTCTGGAAACACCATATATTTT
CASSFDSSGNTIYF
>-|TRBJ1-1|TRBV14|-
TGTGCCAGCAGCCCTCTACCCCCGGGGGACACTGAAGCTTTCTTT
CASSPLPPGDTEAFF
>-|TRBJ1-3|TRBV7-2|-
TGTGCCAGCAGCTTATTCCTCTCTGGAAACACCATATATTTT
CASSLFLSGNTIYF
>-|TRBJ2-5|TRBV5-1|-
TGCGCCAGCAGCTGGGAAGAGACCCAGTACTTC
CASSWEETQYF
>-|TRBJ2-7|TRBV27|TRBD2
TGTGCCAGCAGACGTAAGGTAGCGGGCGGATTCGACGAGCAGTACTTC
CASRRKVAGGFDEQYF
>-|TRBJ2-5|TRBV6-6|TRBD1
TGTGCCAGCAGTCCGGGACAGGTCCACCAAGAGACCCAGTACTTC
CASSPGQVHQETQYF
>-|TRBJ1-5|TRBV7-2|-
TGTGCCAGCAGCGTACAGAGTAGCAATCAGCCCCAGCATTTT
CASSVQSSNQPQHF
>-|TRBJ1-5|TRBV19|-
TGTGCCAGTAAGTTTTCGGGGAGCAATCAGCCCCAGCATTTT
CASKFSGSNQPQHF
>-|TRBJ2-7|TRBV18|-
TGTGCCAGCTCATCTGGCGGGCCGGCTTACGAGCAGTACTTC
CASSSGGPAYEQYF
>-|TRBJ1-2|TRBV2|-
TGTGCCGGGGCAGGGAACTATGGCTACACCTTC
CAGAGNYGYTF
>once|TRBJ1-5|TRBV21-1|-
TGTGCCAGCAGCAAATCTCGGGGTCACGATAGCAATCAGCCCCAGCATTTT
CASSKSRGHDSNQPQHF
>-|TRBJ2-7|TRBV6-1|-
TGTGCCAGCAGTCCATACGTGCCCTACGAGCAGTACTTC
CASSPYVPYEQYF
>once|TRBJ1-6|TRBV6-6|-
TGTGCCAGCAGTTTAGGGAATTCACCCCTCCACTTT
CASSLGNSPLHF
>-|TRBJ2-2|TRBV5-8|TRBD2
TGTGCCAGCAGCTCGCGGGGGGTGAACACCGGGGAGCTGTTTTTT
CASSSRGVNTGELFF